One and the same sample provided the 18 T cell receptor beta chains below, sequenced in a study of blood T cell repertoires in COVID-19. Assay: immunoSEQ multiplex PCR; the TCRdb copy retains only in-frame clones and omits some. This table has about 220,000 clones, 84% appearing once. The specimen sequenced was peripheral blood. The receptors were sampled from a woman in her sixties who had recovered from COVID-19.

V usage is TRBV30 and J usage is TRBJ1-1; TRBD1 matches at 11 bases. With 3 bases clipped from V and 2 bases from J, the junction kept 14 bases outside the gene matches. This CDR3 has 18 amino acids. Germline V gives CDR1 GTSNPN, CDR2 SVGIG (reference sequence). CDR3 protein: CAWRHGQGAGLFNTEAFF. Here the CDR3 DNA reads TGTGCCTGGAGACACGGACAGGGGGCCGGACTTTTCAACACTGAAGCTTTCTTT. Looking up the rest from reference TRBV30 and TRBJ1-1 gives the full variable domain: SQTIHQWPATLVQPVGSPLSLECTVEGTSNPNLYWYRQAAGRGLQLLFYSVGIGQISSEVPQNLSASRPQDRQFILSSKKLLLSDSGFYLCAWRHGQGAGLFNTEAFFGQGTRLTVV.

This sequence joins TRBV5-6 and TRBJ2-7; 7 positions match TRBD1. Germline V gene sequence: CDR1 SGHDT, CDR2 YYEEEE. Trimming at V came to 4 bases and at J to 1 base, leaving 5 bases not matched to a gene. The CDR3 runs 14 residues. CDR3 nucleotide sequence: TGTGCCAGCAGCCGGGTGGACAGGTCCTACGAGCAGTACTTC. Translating gives CASSRVDRSYEQYF.

The genes are TRBV9 and TRBJ2-3, with 7 bases aligning to TRBD1. Trimming cost V 4 bases and J 0 bases; bases outside gene matches: 11. The germline CDR1 and CDR2 sequences are SGDLS and YYNGEE. The CDR3 covers 17 residues. The CDR3 region is CASSILGTASSTDTQYF. CDR3 nucleotide sequence: TGTGCCAGCAGCATCCTCGGGACAGCATCTAGCACAGATACGCAGTATTTT. Using reference TRBV9 and TRBJ2-3 for the parts outside the CDR3, the full variable domain is DSGVTQTPKHLITATGQRVTLRCSPRSGDLSVYWYQQSLDQGLQFLIQYYNGEERAKGNILERFSAQQFPDLHSELNLSSLELGDSALYFCASSILGTASSTDTQYFGPGTRLTVL.

The V and J genes are TRBV10-3 and TRBJ2-3, with 9 bases matching TRBD2. This CDR3 comprises 15 residues. CDR1 ENHRY and CDR2 SYGVKD come from the germline V gene. Trimming at V came to 4 bases and at J to 1 base, leaving 3 bases not matched to a gene. The CDR3 region has the DNA TGTGCCATCAGTGTAGCGGGGGAAGGCACAGATACGCAGTATTTT. Translated, it gives CAISVAGEGTDTQYF.

In its sample, this clone was seen a few times. This chain connects TRBV5-1 to TRBJ2-1; D might be TRBD1 (7 bases). The CDR3 is 15 amino acids. The germline V gene encodes CDR1 SGHRS and CDR2 YFSETQ. The ends were cut back, 5 bases at V and 6 bases at J, with 18 bases in the middle. CDR3 amino acids: CASRSGTAGSNEQFF. DNA of the CDR3: TGCGCCAGCAGGTCCGGGACAGCGGGCTCCAATGAGCAGTTCTTC.

The chain links TRBV9 to TRBJ2-3, with TRBD2 identical over 8 bases. CDR3 size: 16 residues. The V and J ends lost 3 bases and 5 bases, in that order; junction bases with no gene match: 11. Germline V gives CDR1 SGDLS, CDR2 YYNGEE. The CDR3 loop is CASSARARGGLDTQYF. Written as DNA, the CDR3 is TGTGCCAGCAGCGCCCGGGCACGGGGGGGCCTAGATACGCAGTATTTT. Full variable domain (missing parts from reference TRBV9 and TRBJ2-3): DSGVTQTPKHLITATGQRVTLRCSPRSGDLSVYWYQQSLDQGLQFLIQYYNGEERAKGNILERFSAQQFPDLHSELNLSSLELGDSALYFCASSARARGGLDTQYFGPGTRLTVL.

As to this clone: A junction boundary mismatches the germline segment, possibly from a read error. V and J are TRBV9 and TRBJ2-3; D possibly corresponds to TRBD2 (6 bases). CDR1 and CDR2 (germline): SGDLS, YYNGEE. This CDR3 comprises 13 residues. In nucleotides, the CDR3 is TGTGCCAGCAGCGGGGGGACTTCCCTACGGATGGATTTT. As protein: CASSGGTSLRMDF. Full variable domain (remainder filled in from reference TRBV9 and TRBJ2-3): DSGVTQTPKHLITATGQRVTLRCSPRSGDLSVYWYQQSLDQGLQFLIQYYNGEERAKGNILERFSAQQFPDLHSELNLSSLELGDSALYFCASSGGTSLRMDFGPGTRLTVL.

This clone turned up a few times. The V gene is TRBV2, the J gene TRBJ1-6; 7 bases agree with TRBD1. Trimming at V came to 6 bases and at J to 10 bases, leaving 6 bases not matched to a gene. CDR1 SNHLY and CDR2 FYNNEI come from the germline V gene. The CDR3 runs 13 residues. The CDR3 DNA reads TGTGCCAGCAGAGGACAGGAGGGATCACCCCTCCACTTT. Translation: CASRGQEGSPLHF.

The genes are TRBV18 and TRBJ1-2; D ambiguous. With 2 bases removed from V and 0 bases from J, the gap between germline ends came to 10 bases. Per the germline V gene, CDR1 is KGHSH and CDR2 is LQKENI. CDR3 length equals 15 residues. In DNA, the CDR3 is TGTGCCAGCTCACCAGGGCAGACGACTAACTATGGCTACACCTTC. It is translated as CASSPGQTTNYGYTF.

The chain is built from TRBV12-3 or TRBV12-4 and TRBJ2-7, with 7 bases identical to TRBD1. The CDR3 is made up of 13 amino acids. The junction had 4 bases not matched to a gene; V was cut back by 3 bases and J by 5 bases. The CDR3: CASSFETGHEQYF. The CDR3 region has the DNA TGTGCCAGCAGTTTTGAGACAGGGCACGAGCAGTACTTC.

This chain links TRBV19 with TRBJ2-3; tentatively, D is TRBD2 (5 bases). CDR3 length: 16 amino acids. Germline V gene data show CDR1 as LNHDA and CDR2 as SQIVND (reference sequence). Trimming shortened V by 5 bases and J by 1 base, and 16 bases separated the two germline ends. As DNA, the CDR3 is TGTGCCAGTAGTTTCTTAGCCGGCGGGCGCACAGATACGCAGTATTTT. Translation: CASSFLAGGRTDTQYF.

There are a few counts of this clone. V gene TRBV12-3 or TRBV12-4 combines with J gene TRBJ1-3; no clear D. This CDR3 has 13 residues. The V end lost 6 bases, the J end lost 7 bases, and 13 bases lay between the germline ends. CDR3 loop: CASSYGVSNTIYF. The DNA of the CDR3 is TGTGCCAGCAGCTACGGGGTCTCGAACACCATATATTTT.

This sequence joins TRBV10-2 and TRBJ2-7; the D gene is possibly TRBD2 (6 bases). The CDR3 is made up of 14 amino acids. Germline CDR1 WSHSY, CDR2 SAAADI. V was pared by 5 bases and J by 4 bases, with 15 bases between. The CDR3: CASSQTRLAYEQYF. The CDR3 nucleotides read TGCGCCAGCAGTCAGACTAGACTCGCTTACGAGCAGTACTTC.

This clone was picked up one time. V gene TRBV4-3 combines with J gene TRBJ1-1; D is possibly TRBD1 (6 bases). CDR1 is LGHNA and CDR2 is YSLEER in the germline V gene. Trimming took 3 bases from V and 6 from J, leaving 26 bases between them. This CDR3 contains 18 residues. The CDR3 sequence is CASSHQLTGPISISEAFF. Here the CDR3 DNA reads TGCGCCAGCAGCCACCAACTTACAGGGCCCATCTCTATTTCTGAAGCTTTCTTT.

This chain connects TRBV11-2 to TRBJ2-3, with D possibly TRBD2 on 5 matching bases. The CDR3 covers 12 residues. Trimming pared 5 bases from V and 8 bases from J, leaving 11 bases between. CDR1 and CDR2 (germline): SGHAT, FQNNGV. The DNA of the CDR3 is TGTGCCAGCAGCCCCGTTGCGGGTACGCAGTATTTT. Translated: CASSPVAGTQYF. Looking up the rest from reference TRBV11-2 and TRBJ2-3 gives the full variable domain: EAGVAQSPRYKIIEKRQSVAFWCNPISGHATLYWYQQILGQGPKLLIQFQNNGVVDDSQLPKDRFSAERLKGVDSTLKIQPAKLEDSAVYLCASSPVAGTQYFGPGTRLTVL.

CDR3 nucleotide sequence: TGTGCCAGCAGCAAGGGACAGGGAACTGGCTACACCTTC. It is translated as CASSKGQGTGYTF. The gene calls are TRBV25-1 and TRBJ1-2, with 9 bases aligning to TRBD1. CDR1 is MGHDK and CDR2 is SYGVNS in the germline V gene. Losses at the gene ends were 6 bases for V and 7 bases for J; bases not matched to a gene: 6. The CDR3 sequence is 13 residues long.

This chain connects TRBV11-3 to TRBJ2-3; 13 bases align to TRBD2. Looked up from germline, CDR1 is SGHNT and CDR2 is YENEEA. This CDR3 contains 20 residues. The V segment lost 1 base and the J segment 1 base; nucleotides outside the gene matches: 11. The CDR3 is CASSLGLRLAGGRGTDTQYF. The CDR3 bases are TGTGCCAGCAGCTTAGGTCTAAGACTAGCGGGGGGCCGTGGCACAGATACGCAGTATTTT.

The chain recombines TRBV3-1 (or the pseudogene TRBV3-2) with TRBJ2-7; D may be TRBD2 (5 bases). Germline CDR1 and CDR2: LGHDT and YNNKEL (reference sequence). V lost 8 bases, J lost 4 bases, and 15 bases lay in between. The CDR3 extends over 13 amino acids. CDR3 protein: CASRGRWRYEQYF. CDR3 nucleotides: TGTGCCAGCCGAGGCCGCTGGAGGTACGAGCAGTACTTC.